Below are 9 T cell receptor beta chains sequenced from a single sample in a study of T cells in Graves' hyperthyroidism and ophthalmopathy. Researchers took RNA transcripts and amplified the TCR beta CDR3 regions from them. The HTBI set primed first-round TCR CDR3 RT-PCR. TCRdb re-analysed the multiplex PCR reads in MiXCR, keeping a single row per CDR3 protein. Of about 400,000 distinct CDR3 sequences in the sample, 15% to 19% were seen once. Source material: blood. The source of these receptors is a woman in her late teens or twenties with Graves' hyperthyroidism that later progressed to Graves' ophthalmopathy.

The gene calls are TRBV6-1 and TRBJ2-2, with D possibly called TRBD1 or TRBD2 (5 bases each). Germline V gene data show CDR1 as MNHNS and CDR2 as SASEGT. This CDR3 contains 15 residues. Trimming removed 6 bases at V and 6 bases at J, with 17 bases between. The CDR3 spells CASSPRDDGAGELFF. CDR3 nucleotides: TGTGCCAGCAGCCCCCGGGACGACGGGGCCGGGGAGCTGTTTTTT.

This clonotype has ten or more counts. In DNA, the CDR3 is TGTGCCTGGAGTCGGGGACTAGCGCCTAACACCGGGGAGCTGTTTTTT. Translated, it gives CAWSRGLAPNTGELFF. The rearrangement uses TRBV30 and TRBJ2-2; 10 bases line up with TRBD2. CDR1 and CDR2 from the germline V gene are GTSNPN and SVGIG (reference sequence). There are 16 residues in the CDR3. V lost 2 bases and J lost 2; bases outside the gene matches: 5.

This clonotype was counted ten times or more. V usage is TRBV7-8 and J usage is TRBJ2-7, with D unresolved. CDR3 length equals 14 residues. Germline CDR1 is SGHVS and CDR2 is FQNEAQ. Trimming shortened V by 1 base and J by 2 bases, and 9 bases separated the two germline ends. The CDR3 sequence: CASSLEASTYEQYF. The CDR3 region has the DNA TGTGCCAGCAGCTTAGAGGCCAGCACCTACGAGCAGTACTTC.

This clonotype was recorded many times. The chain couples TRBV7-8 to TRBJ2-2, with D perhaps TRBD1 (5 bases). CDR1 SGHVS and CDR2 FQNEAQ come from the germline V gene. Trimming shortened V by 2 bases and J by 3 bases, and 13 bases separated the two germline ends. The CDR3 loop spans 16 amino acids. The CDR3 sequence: CASSLLVDSYTGELFF. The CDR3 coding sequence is TGTGCCAGCAGCTTACTTGTAGACAGCTACACCGGGGAGCTGTTTTTT. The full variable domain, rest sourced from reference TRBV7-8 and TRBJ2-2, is GAGVSQSPRYKVAKRGQDVALRCDPISGHVSLFWYQQALGQGPEFLTYFQNEAQLDKSGLPSDRFFAERPEGSVSTLKIQRTQQEDSAVYLCASSLLVDSYTGELFFGEGSRLTVL.

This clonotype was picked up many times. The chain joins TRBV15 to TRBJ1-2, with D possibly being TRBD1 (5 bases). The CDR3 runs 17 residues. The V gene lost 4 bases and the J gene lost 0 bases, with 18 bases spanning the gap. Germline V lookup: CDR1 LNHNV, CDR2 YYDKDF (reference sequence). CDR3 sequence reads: CATSTQSGLTANYGYTF. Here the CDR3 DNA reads TGTGCCACCAGCACCCAGAGTGGACTGACAGCTAACTATGGCTACACCTTC.

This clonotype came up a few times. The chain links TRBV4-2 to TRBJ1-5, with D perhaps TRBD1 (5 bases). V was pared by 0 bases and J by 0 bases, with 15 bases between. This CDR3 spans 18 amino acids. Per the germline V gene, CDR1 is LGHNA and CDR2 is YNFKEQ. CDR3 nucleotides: TGTGCCAGCAGCCAAGATGGGCAGGGCCTCTATAGCAATCAGCCCCAGCATTTT. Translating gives CASSQDGQGLYSNQPQHF.

Here the CDR3 DNA reads TGTGCCAGCAGCTTAGTGGTGATGGCGTTCTCTGGGGCCAACGTCCTGACTTTC. It yields the protein CASSLVVMAFSGANVLTF. The chain employs TRBV7-9 and TRBJ2-6; D not resolved. The CDR3 length is 18 residues. The V and J ends lost 1 base and 0 bases respectively, with 13 bases between them. Germline V gene sequence: CDR1 SEHNR, CDR2 FQNEAQ (reference sequence). Full variable domain (missing parts from reference TRBV7-9 and TRBJ2-6): DTGVSQNPRHKITKRGQNVTFRCDPISEHNRLYWYRQTLGQGPEFLTYFQNEAQLEKSRLLSDRFSAERPKGSFSTLEIQRTEQGDSAMYLCASSLVVMAFSGANVLTFGAGSRLTVL.

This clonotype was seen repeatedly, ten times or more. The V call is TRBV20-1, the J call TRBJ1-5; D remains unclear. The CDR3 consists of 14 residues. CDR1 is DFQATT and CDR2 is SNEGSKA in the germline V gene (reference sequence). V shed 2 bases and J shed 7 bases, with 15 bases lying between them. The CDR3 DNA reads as TGCAGTGCTAGAAATGCATGGCCTGGACAGCCCCAGCATTTT. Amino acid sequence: CSARNAWPGQPQHF.

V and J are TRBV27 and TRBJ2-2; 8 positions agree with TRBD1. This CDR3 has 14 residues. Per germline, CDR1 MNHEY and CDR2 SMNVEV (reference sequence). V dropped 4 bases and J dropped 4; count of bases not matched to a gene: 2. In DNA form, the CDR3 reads TGTGCCAGCAGTTCAGGGGGCCCCACCGGGGAGCTGTTTTTT. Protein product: CASSSGGPTGELFF.